This section outlines one T cell receptor (beta chain) sequence together with its context. Its target is not known. Trimming took off 1 base at V and 3 bases at J, with 11 bases between the two ends. The CDR3 sequence is 14 residues long. In germline, CDR1 is DFQATT, CDR2 SNEGSKA (reference sequence). These data come from a study of post-analysis software for immune sequencing data. As for the study in general: The disease courses covered relapsing-remitting, secondary progressive and progressive-relapsing multiple sclerosis.

Study-level findings and limits: Multiple sclerosis patients had significantly lower normalized Chao1 diversity than controls. Among 4 or 5 TRBV segments more frequent in patients than controls were TRBV5-6, TRBV5-1 and TRBV20-1. Samples from a shared batch, those prepared together, strongly co-clustered by F measure.

cDNA libraries for TCR beta contained unique molecular identifiers. TCRdb independently ran MiXCR on the PCR reads; one entry per CDR3 protein. Among about 680,000 distinct CDR3 sequences listed, about 60% were seen once. The chain uses TRBV20-1 and TRBJ2-3; D remains ambiguous. Sequenced sample: blood. The TCR sequence derives from a girl aged 2 to 10 with multiple sclerosis. For the CDR3, the DNA is TGCAGTGCTAGAGTTGACCCTGCGACAGATACGCAGTATTTT. It encodes CSARVDPATDTQYF.